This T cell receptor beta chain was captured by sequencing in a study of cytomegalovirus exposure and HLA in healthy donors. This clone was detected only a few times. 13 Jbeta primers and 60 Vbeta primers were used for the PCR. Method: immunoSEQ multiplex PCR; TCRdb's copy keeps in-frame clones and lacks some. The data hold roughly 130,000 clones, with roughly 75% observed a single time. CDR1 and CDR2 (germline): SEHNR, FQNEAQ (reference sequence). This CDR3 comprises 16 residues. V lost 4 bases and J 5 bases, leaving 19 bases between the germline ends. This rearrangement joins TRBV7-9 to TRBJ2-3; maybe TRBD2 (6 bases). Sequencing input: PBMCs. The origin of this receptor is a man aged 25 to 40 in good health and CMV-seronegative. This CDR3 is CASSYPRGWQGDTQYF. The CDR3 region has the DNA TGTGCCAGCAGCTACCCTCGGGGGTGGCAGGGAGATACGCAGTATTTT. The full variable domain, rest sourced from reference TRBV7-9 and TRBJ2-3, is DTGVSQNPRHKITKRGQNVTFRCDPISEHNRLYWYRQTLGQGPEFLTYFQNEAQLEKSRLLSDRFSAERPKGSFSTLEIQRTEQGDSAMYLCASSYPRGWQGDTQYFGPGTRLTVL.